One and the same sample provided the 28 T cell receptor beta chains below, sequenced in a study of identical twins. Each CDR3 protein gets one entry after TCRdb re-called the 5' RACE reads with MiXCR. The data contain 310,000 or so distinct CDR3 sequences, roughly 8.6% of them singletons. This sample also belongs to another study, concerning yellow fever vaccine responses in identical twins.

Sequenced input: memory (CD45RO+) T cells sorted from blood. Every receptor here comes from a woman between 18 and 29 years old in good health.

In its sample, this clonotype was seen many times. The chain links TRBV5-1 to TRBJ2-5; D unresolved. The CDR3 runs 15 residues. Per the germline V gene, CDR1 is SGHRS and CDR2 is YFSETQ. Trimming cost V 2 bases and J 5 bases, with 16 bases left between them. The CDR3 sequence is CASSFEAAKGETQYF. The CDR3 DNA reads TGCGCCAGCAGCTTCGAGGCCGCGAAAGGGGAGACCCAGTACTTC. The full variable domain, its missing parts supplied by reference TRBV5-1 and TRBJ2-5, is KAGVTQTPRYLIKTRGQQVTLSCSPISGHRSVSWYQQTPGQGLQFLFEYFSETQRNKGNFPGRFSGRQFSNSRSEMNVSTLELGDSALYLCASSFEAAKGETQYFGPGTRLLVL.

This clonotype was recorded at least ten times. The chain is built from TRBV4-2 and TRBJ1-6, with TRBD1 identical over 7 bases. The CDR3 spans 16 residues. J gave up 10 bases and V 0 bases, and 9 bases lay outside the gene matches. The germline V gene encodes CDR1 LGHNA and CDR2 YNFKEQ. In DNA, the CDR3 is TGTGCCAGCAGCCAAGATTGGGGGGACAGACAGTCACCCCTCCACTTT. Protein product: CASSQDWGDRQSPLHF.

This clonotype was seen only a few times. The rearrangement links TRBV27 to TRBJ2-5; no clear D. The V end lost 8 bases, the J end lost 2 bases, and 12 bases lay between the germline ends. Germline V lookup: CDR1 MNHEY, CDR2 SMNVEV (reference sequence). The CDR3 is 13 residues long. The DNA for the CDR3 is TGTGCCAGCGCTCGAGTCGTACAAGAGACCCAGTACTTC. Amino acids: CASARVVQETQYF.

This clonotype turned up a few times. The V call is TRBV6-1, the J call TRBJ2-2; 9 bases agree with TRBD2. With V trimmed by 8 bases and J by 4 bases, 5 bases remained unmatched. The V gene's germline CDR1 is MNHNS and CDR2 SASEGT. This CDR3 is built from 14 residues. This chain's CDR3 is CASHSGSATGELFF. For the CDR3, the DNA is TGTGCCAGCCATAGCGGGAGTGCCACCGGGGAGCTGTTTTTT.

V usage is TRBV2 and J usage is TRBJ2-2, with 7 nucleotides matching TRBD1. The CDR3 is 17 residues long. J lost 3 bases, V lost 4 bases, and 11 bases had no gene match. The germline V gene encodes CDR1 SNHLY and CDR2 FYNNEI. The CDR3 spells CASSVWLGQWDTGELFF. DNA for the CDR3: TGTGCCAGCAGTGTCTGGTTGGGACAGTGGGACACCGGGGAGCTGTTTTTT.

The chain recombines TRBV3-1 with TRBJ2-7, with D hard to call. Germline lookup yields CDR1 LGHDT and CDR2 YNNKEL (reference sequence). V lost 7 bases to trimming and J lost 7 bases, with 5 bases between them. The CDR3 totals 9 residues. DNA for the CDR3: TGTGCCAGCAAAAAGGAGCAGTACTTC. It codes for CASKKEQYF.

The chain employs TRBV7-2 and TRBJ2-1; no definite D call. Germline V lookup: CDR1 SGHTA, CDR2 FQGNSA. This CDR3 is built from 14 residues. Trimming pared 3 bases from V and 8 bases from J, leaving 14 bases between. The CDR3 nucleotides are TGTGCCAGCAGCTTGGGTGGAAAGTGGGATGAGCAGTTCTTC. Translating it yields CASSLGGKWDEQFF.

For the CDR3, the DNA is TGTGCCAGCAGTTTATTAGGGACTAGCGGGATTGGCGGCGAGCAGTACTTC. It is translated as CASSLLGTSGIGGEQYF. The chain uses TRBV28 and TRBJ2-7, with 13 nucleotides matching TRBD2. With V trimmed by 1 base and J by 6 bases, 9 bases remained unmatched. The CDR3 has 17 amino acids. CDR1 and CDR2 from the germline V gene are MDHEN and SYDVKM.

Many counts were recorded for this clonotype. One end of the junction is discordant with germline, which a read error may explain. The CDR3 here is CASSFKRKDQETQYF. As DNA, the CDR3 is TGTGCCAGCAGCTTTAAACGGAAGGACCAGGAGACCCAGTACTTC. The gene calls are TRBV7-9 and TRBJ2-5; unclear D gene. From germline, CDR1 is SEHNR and CDR2 FQNEAQ (reference sequence). The CDR3 contains 15 residues.

This clonotype was counted many times. The chain joins TRBV7-2 to TRBJ2-1; TRBD1 matches 8 bases. V gave up 5 bases and J gave up 9 bases; unmatched junction bases: 6. The CDR3 loop spans 13 amino acids. In germline, CDR1 is SGHTA, CDR2 FQGNSA. Here the CDR3 reads CASSRDRGSEQFF. The CDR3 DNA is TGTGCCAGCAGCCGCGACAGGGGAAGTGAGCAGTTCTTC.

The chain employs TRBV19 and TRBJ2-7, with TRBD1 as a possible D gene (6 bases). Trimming removed 3 bases at V and 2 bases at J, with 17 bases between. The CDR3 is made up of 16 amino acids. The germline gives CDR1 LNHDA, CDR2 SQIVND (reference sequence). CDR3 DNA sequence: TGTGCCAGTAGTATGAATATCCGGGACATCGCCTACGAGCAGTACGTC. The encoded protein is CASSMNIRDIAYEQYV.

The CDR3 is CASSLEGLAGGYNEQFF. CDR3 DNA: TGTGCCAGCAGTTTAGAGGGACTAGCGGGGGGCTACAATGAGCAGTTCTTC. The chain uses TRBV12-3 or TRBV12-4 and TRBJ2-1, with TRBD2 matching 15 bases. The CDR3 covers 17 residues. V lost 1 base, J lost 3 bases, and 1 base stayed unmatched.

Only a few counts were recorded for this clonotype. The chain links TRBV27 to TRBJ1-2; D gene ambiguous. The CDR3 extends over 13 amino acids. The V gene lost 2 bases and the J gene lost 2 bases, with 6 bases spanning the gap. The germline CDR1 and CDR2 sequences are MNHEY and SMNVEV (reference sequence). The CDR3 loop is CASSLRRNYGYTF. The CDR3 nucleotides read TGTGCCAGCAGTTTACGTCGGAACTATGGCTACACCTTC.

The sample holds a few counts of this clonotype. The chain carries TRBV11-2 and TRBJ2-1; D unresolved. V was cut by 2 bases and J by 9 bases, with 8 bases left in between. This CDR3 has 12 amino acids. CDR1 SGHAT and CDR2 FQNNGV come from the germline V gene. The CDR3, as DNA: TGTGCCAGCAGCTTATGGTTGGGTGAGCAGTTCTTC. Protein: CASSLWLGEQFF.

The table lists this clonotype with many counts. The V and J genes are TRBV3-1 and TRBJ1-2; D is perhaps TRBD1 (6 bases). Germline V gene data show CDR1 as LGHDT and CDR2 as YNNKEL (reference sequence). This CDR3 spans 13 amino acids. Trimming shortened V by 3 bases and J by 6 bases, and 11 bases separated the two germline ends. CDR3 nucleotides: TGTGCCAGCAGCCAGGCCAGGGGTAATGGCTACACCTTC. Protein: CASSQARGNGYTF.

This clonotype occurred many times. The chain is built from TRBV2 and TRBJ1-1, with D perhaps TRBD1 (6 bases). Per germline, CDR1 SNHLY and CDR2 FYNNEI. CDR3 length: 15 residues. Trimming cost V 1 base and J 2 bases, with 11 bases left between them. CDR3: CASSEEGGGNTEAFF. The CDR3 DNA reads TGTGCCAGCAGTGAAGAGGGGGGAGGCAACACTGAAGCTTTCTTT.

This clonotype has a handful of counts. CDR3 nucleotide sequence: TGTGCCAGCAGCTCCCGGAGGGAAGCTTTCTTT. Its translation is CASSSRREAFF. The chain couples TRBV13 to TRBJ1-1; no clear D gene. The CDR3 sequence is 11 residues long. Germline V lookup: CDR1 PRHDT, CDR2 FYEKMQ (reference sequence). V dropped 4 bases and J dropped 8 bases, with 8 bases sitting between them.

The chain uses TRBV6-5 and TRBJ1-3, with unresolved D. The V gene lost 0 bases and the J gene lost 3 bases, with 9 bases spanning the gap. This CDR3 contains 15 residues. Germline loops: CDR1 MNHEY, CDR2 SVGAGI. CDR3 sequence reads: CASSYSELDGNTIYF. Here the CDR3 DNA reads TGTGCCAGCAGTTACTCTGAGCTGGATGGAAACACCATATATTTT.

Many counts were recorded for this clonotype. The V and J genes are TRBV12-3 or TRBV12-4 and TRBJ2-1; the match to TRBD2 covers 9 bases. The length of the CDR3 is 18 residues. V lost 6 bases to trimming and J lost 7 bases; unmatched junction nucleotides: 19. The chain's CDR3 is CASRPVRRGLAYLNEQFF. The CDR3 region has the DNA TGTGCCAGCAGACCCGTAAGGCGGGGACTAGCTTATTTAAATGAGCAGTTCTTC.

This clonotype was seen a handful of times. This chain connects TRBV3-1 to TRBJ2-5; the D is unclear. V dropped 7 bases and J dropped 2 bases, with 11 bases sitting between them. The CDR3 consists of 13 residues. Germline V gene sequence: CDR1 LGHDT, CDR2 YNNKEL (reference sequence). The CDR3 here is CASTPSGQETQYF. CDR3 nucleotides: TGTGCCAGCACCCCCAGTGGGCAAGAGACCCAGTACTTC.

The chain is built from TRBV25-1 and TRBJ2-1; TRBD2 aligns across 8 bases. The ends lost 3 bases at V and 7 bases at J; junction bases unmatched: 8. This CDR3 is 15 amino acids long. Germline V CDR1 and CDR2: MGHDK, SYGVNS. The CDR3 sequence: CASSDSGTKANEQFF. The CDR3 nucleotides are TGTGCCAGCAGTGATAGCGGGACCAAGGCTAATGAGCAGTTCTTC. The full variable domain, completed using reference TRBV25-1 and TRBJ2-1, is EADIYQTPRYLVIGTGKKITLECSQTMGHDKMYWYQQDPGMELHLIHYSYGVNSTEKGDLSSESTVSRIRTEHFPLTLESARPSHTSQYLCASSDSGTKANEQFFGPGTRLTVL.

V usage is TRBV2 and J usage is TRBJ2-7; 13 nucleotides match TRBD2. CDR1 is SNHLY and CDR2 is FYNNEI in the germline V gene. With V trimmed by 6 bases and J by 7 bases, 9 bases remained unmatched. CDR3 length equals 15 residues. Here the CDR3 DNA reads TGTGCCAGCAGCCGGGGACTAGCGGGGATGGGGGAGCAGTACTTC. It specifies CASSRGLAGMGEQYF.

This clonotype turned up a few times. The chain uses TRBV7-3 and TRBJ2-1; TRBD2 aligns across 9 bases. CDR1 is SGHTA, CDR2 FQGTGA, per germline. This CDR3 comprises 16 residues. V gave up 1 base and J gave up 6 bases; unmatched junction bases: 7. In DNA, the CDR3 is TGTGCCAGCAGCTTAAGTGGTAGCGGGAGACTCAATGAGCAGTTCTTC. Translated: CASSLSGSGRLNEQFF.

This clonotype was counted many times. The chain uses TRBV29-1 and TRBJ2-1, with 14 bases aligning to TRBD2. Trimming took 3 bases from V and 9 from J; bases not matched to a gene: 13. The germline V gene encodes CDR1 SQVTM and CDR2 ANQGSEA. There are 17 residues in the CDR3. For the CDR3, the DNA is TGCAGCGTTGACCTGACTAGCGGGAGGGCCTTCGGCGGTGAGCAGTTCTTC. This codes for CSVDLTSGRAFGGEQFF.

This clonotype was seen only a few times. V is TRBV7-9 and J is TRBJ1-1; D uncertain. The CDR3 is made up of 13 amino acids. V gave up 5 bases and J gave up 7 bases, with 14 bases separating them. The V gene's germline CDR1 is SEHNR and CDR2 FQNEAQ (reference sequence). CDR3 sequence (DNA): TGTGCCAGCAGCCCCGTACCTAACGGTGAAGCTTTCTTT. It yields the protein CASSPVPNGEAFF.

This rearrangement joins TRBV7-7 to TRBJ2-2; 7 bases map to TRBD2. There are 16 residues in the CDR3. Germline V gene lookup returns CDR1 SSHAT and CDR2 FNYEAQ (reference sequence). Trimming removed 5 bases from V and 4 bases from J; junction bases left unmatched: 10. This chain's CDR3 is CASSPRTSLATGELFF. In nucleotides, the CDR3 is TGTGCCAGCAGCCCCCGGACTAGTCTGGCCACCGGGGAGCTGTTTTTT. Full variable domain (rest looked up from reference TRBV7-7 and TRBJ2-2): GAGVSQSPRYKVTKRGQDVTLRCDPISSHATLYWYQQALGQGPEFLTYFNYEAQPDKSGLPSDRFSAERPEGSISTLTIQRTEQRDSAMYRCASSPRTSLATGELFFGEGSRLTVL.

The chain uses TRBV4-2 and TRBJ2-7; 13 positions match TRBD2. In germline, CDR1 is LGHNA, CDR2 YNFKEQ. V dropped 4 bases and J dropped 4; count of bases not matched to a gene: 7. CDR3 length equals 16 residues. The CDR3 coding sequence is TGTGCCAGCAGCCCAACTTTGACTAGCGGGAGGTACGAGCAGTACTTC. Its translation: CASSPTLTSGRYEQYF.

This clonotype was found many times. This rearrangement joins TRBV7-6 to TRBJ1-2; D is possibly TRBD1 (6 bases). The V end was cut by 8 bases, the J end by 4 bases, with 23 bases between. The CDR3 length is 16 residues. CDR1 is SGHVS and CDR2 is FNYEAQ in the germline V gene. In DNA form, the CDR3 reads TGTGCCAGCGGACCGGGGACACTGGATTTTTTCTATGGCTACACCTTC. Amino acids: CASGPGTLDFFYGYTF.